This record concerns one T cell receptor (beta chain) sequence. The data were obtained in a study of technical replicates of blood from a few donors. Sequencing was performed with immunoSEQ multiplex PCR; in TCRdb, only in-frame clones are kept and a portion is missing. The sample includes almost 70,000 clones, 91% of them seen just once. This CDR3 comprises 13 residues. CDR1 and CDR2 (germline): SNHLY, FYNNEI. With 8 bases removed from V and 3 bases from J, the gap between germline ends came to 13 bases. The chain has TRBV2 and TRBJ1-1, with D perhaps matching TRBD1 (5 bases). Material for sequencing was PBMCs. This receptor was identified in a human donor in good health. Some clones in this sample may be carry-over from other donors' samples. The CDR3 DNA reads as TGTGCCAGCTGTCGCCCGACAGACACTGAAGCTTTCTTT. This codes for CASCRPTDTEAFF.